This TCR beta chain was captured by sequencing in a study of T cells in Graves' hyperthyroidism and ophthalmopathy. Study-wide findings and caveats: The majority of expanded thyroid clonotypes above 0.001 also appeared in blood.

Using RNA transcripts as the source, TCR beta CDR3 regions were amplified. HTBI primers drove first-round RT-PCR of the TCR CDR3. Via MiXCR, TCRdb re-called the multiplex PCR reads, giving one row per CDR3 protein. The sample shows a few hundred thousand distinct CDR3 sequences, more than 15% of them seen only once. This clonotype came up a few times. Its antigen is as yet unknown. With V trimmed by 3 bases and J by 7 bases, 10 bases remained unmatched. Germline assignment: CDR1 SGHRS and CDR2 YFSETQ. The CDR3 runs 15 residues. Exclusion of patients followed from uncontrolled infection, other autoimmune disease, pregnancy or lactation. Diagnoses used clinical symptoms, serum thyroxine and TRAb, thyroid ultrasound and orbital computed tomography.

V gene TRBV5-1 combines with J gene TRBJ2-1; TRBD1 agrees at 7 bases. This clonotype was sampled from a woman in her thirties or forties with Graves' ophthalmopathy. Sequenced material: blood. The CDR3 DNA reads as TGCGCCAGCAGCTCAGAGGGGGCACTCTCTAATGAGCAGTTCTTC. Translation gives CASSSEGALSNEQFF.